The rows below give T cell receptor beta chains drawn from one sample of a study of blood T cell repertoires in COVID-19. The repertoire was sequenced with immunoSEQ multiplex PCR; TCRdb's copy has only in-frame clones and lacks some. The sample holds around 9,700 clones, roughly 87% seen once. Sequencing was carried out using peripheral blood. The receptors come from a man aged 30 to 39 with active or convalescent COVID-19. The CDR3 runs from the conserved cysteine through the conserved F or W. A D gene is named only where the DNA matches it firmly. Size is omitted from some rows. Given values are once, few, many or a class for expanded clones.

j_call: TRBJ1-1
v_call: TRBV7-9
d_call: .
clone_size: .
cdr3_aa: CASSSQGIEAFF
cdr3_nt: TGTGCCAGCAGCTCCCAGGGGATTGAAGCTTTCTTT

j_call: TRBJ2-4
v_call: TRBV3-1/TRBV3-2
d_call: .
clone_size: .
cdr3_aa: CASSQDPRGAKNIQYF
cdr3_nt: TGTGCCAGCAGCCAAGACCCCCGGGGAGCCAAAAACATTCAGTACTTC

j_call: TRBJ1-2
v_call: TRBV4-1
d_call: .
clone_size: .
cdr3_aa: CASSPSEGGRVYGYTF
cdr3_nt: TGCGCCAGCAGCCCATCCGAAGGCGGCAGGGTCTATGGCTACACCTTC

j_call: TRBJ2-1
v_call: TRBV12-5
d_call: TRBD2
clone_size: .
cdr3_aa: CASGLFPSGGRRLNNEQFF
cdr3_nt: TGTGCTAGTGGTTTGTTTCCTAGCGGGGGCCGCCGGCTCAACAATGAGCAGTTCTTC

j_call: TRBJ2-5
v_call: TRBV4-1
d_call: TRBD2
clone_size: .
cdr3_aa: CASSQPGGETQYF
cdr3_nt: TGCGCCAGCAGCCAACCGGGGGGGGAGACCCAGTACTTC

j_call: TRBJ2-5
v_call: TRBV6-6
d_call: TRBD2
clone_size: .
cdr3_aa: CASGWAGGEETQYF
cdr3_nt: TGTGCCAGCGGTTGGGCCGGGGGGGAAGAGACCCAGTACTTC

j_call: TRBJ1-2
v_call: TRBV30
d_call: .
clone_size: .
cdr3_aa: CACRGGSYGYTF
cdr3_nt: TGTGCCTGCCGGGGGGGGTCCTATGGCTACACCTTC

j_call: TRBJ1-3
v_call: TRBV7-8
d_call: .
clone_size: .
cdr3_aa: CASSLGWGLAGNTIYF
cdr3_nt: TGTGCCAGCAGCTTAGGTTGGGGGCTAGCTGGAAACACCATATATTTT

j_call: TRBJ1-4
v_call: TRBV27
d_call: .
clone_size: .
cdr3_aa: CASSAVATNEKLFF
cdr3_nt: TGTGCCTCCTCCGCGGTTGCAACTAATGAAAAACTGTTTTTT

j_call: TRBJ2-7
v_call: TRBV9
d_call: .
clone_size: .
cdr3_aa: CASSVGAGTPTHEQYF
cdr3_nt: TGTGCCAGCAGCGTAGGGGCCGGGACACCCACCCACGAGCAGTACTTC

j_call: TRBJ1-1
v_call: TRBV10-3
d_call: .
clone_size: .
cdr3_aa: CAIADSLNTEAFF
cdr3_nt: TGTGCCATCGCGGACAGTTTGAACACTGAAGCTTTCTTT

j_call: TRBJ2-3
v_call: TRBV11-2
d_call: TRBD2
clone_size: .
cdr3_aa: CASSLGGGAVDTQYF
cdr3_nt: TGTGCCAGCAGCTTAGGCGGGGGGGCAGTAGATACGCAGTATTTT

j_call: TRBJ2-3
v_call: TRBV6-4
d_call: TRBD2
clone_size: .
cdr3_aa: CASSETSGGADTQYF
cdr3_nt: TGTGCCAGCAGTGAAACTAGCGGGGGGGCTGATACGCAGTATTTT

j_call: TRBJ2-1
v_call: TRBV24-1
d_call: TRBD1
clone_size: .
cdr3_aa: CATSDNRGEQFF
cdr3_nt: TGTGCCACCAGTGATAACAGGGGTGAGCAGTTCTTC

j_call: TRBJ1-2
v_call: TRBV27
d_call: TRBD1
clone_size: .
cdr3_aa: CASSFSPPGQGARYGYTF
cdr3_nt: TGTGCCAGCAGTTTCTCTCCTCCGGGACAGGGGGCGAGGTATGGCTACACCTTC

j_call: TRBJ1-3
v_call: TRBV14
d_call: .
clone_size: .
cdr3_aa: CASSQDDFGNTIYF
cdr3_nt: TGTGCCAGCAGCCAAGATGACTTTGGAAACACCATATATTTT

j_call: TRBJ2-5
v_call: TRBV19
d_call: TRBD2
clone_size: few
cdr3_aa: CANIPTSGSQETQYF
cdr3_nt: TGTGCCAACATTCCGACTAGCGGTTCACAAGAGACCCAGTACTTC

j_call: TRBJ1-4
v_call: TRBV7-9
d_call: TRBD1
clone_size: .
cdr3_aa: CASSPPGTGPEKLFF
cdr3_nt: TGTGCCAGCAGCCCCCCCGGGACAGGTCCTGAAAAACTGTTTTTT

j_call: TRBJ1-2
v_call: TRBV5-1
d_call: .
clone_size: .
cdr3_aa: CASGELDAGYTF
cdr3_nt: TGCGCCAGCGGAGAGTTAGATGCAGGCTACACCTTC

j_call: TRBJ2-5
v_call: TRBV7-2
d_call: TRBD2
clone_size: .
cdr3_aa: CASSPRVAGAETQYF
cdr3_nt: TGTGCCAGCAGCCCGAGGGTAGCGGGGGCTGAGACCCAGTACTTC

j_call: TRBJ1-6
v_call: TRBV14
d_call: .
clone_size: .
cdr3_aa: CASSQVMGILNSPLHF
cdr3_nt: TGTGCCAGCAGCCAAGTGATGGGCATTTTAAATTCACCCCTCCACTTT

j_call: TRBJ1-2
v_call: TRBV20-1
d_call: .
clone_size: .
cdr3_aa: CSASSGGTNYGYTF
cdr3_nt: TGCAGTGCTAGTTCGGGGGGAACTAACTATGGCTACACCTTC

j_call: TRBJ2-5
v_call: TRBV5-1
d_call: .
clone_size: .
cdr3_aa: CASSLGQPQETQYF
cdr3_nt: TGCGCCAGCAGCTTGGGACAGCCCCAAGAGACCCAGTACTTC

j_call: TRBJ2-2
v_call: TRBV24-1
d_call: .
clone_size: .
cdr3_aa: CATSDPGQNTGELFF
cdr3_nt: TGTGCCACCAGTGACCCCGGACAGAACACCGGGGAGCTGTTTTTT

j_call: TRBJ2-3
v_call: TRBV29-1
d_call: TRBD2
clone_size: .
cdr3_aa: CSVDRGGADTQYF
cdr3_nt: TGCAGCGTTGACCGGGGGGGAGCAGATACGCAGTATTTT

j_call: TRBJ2-3
v_call: TRBV9
d_call: .
clone_size: .
cdr3_aa: CASSVSQGTGWATQYF
cdr3_nt: TGTGCCAGCAGCGTCTCCCAGGGAACTGGCTGGGCTACGCAGTATTTT

j_call: TRBJ1-1
v_call: TRBV4-1
d_call: .
clone_size: .
cdr3_aa: CASSPWGTRGEGSEAFF
cdr3_nt: TGCGCCAGCAGCCCTTGGGGGACAAGAGGGGAAGGGTCTGAAGCTTTCTTT

j_call: TRBJ2-6
v_call: TRBV3-1/TRBV3-2
d_call: .
clone_size: .
cdr3_aa: CASSPLGFLPRQGTGANVLTF
cdr3_nt: TGTGCCAGCAGCCCCCTGGGTTTTTTGCCGAGGCAGGGAACTGGGGCCAACGTCCTGACTTTC

j_call: TRBJ1-1
v_call: TRBV7-9
d_call: .
clone_size: .
cdr3_aa: CASSPGMNTEAFF
cdr3_nt: TGTGCCAGCAGCCCAGGGATGAACACTGAAGCTTTCTTT

j_call: TRBJ2-1
v_call: TRBV24-1
d_call: TRBD1
clone_size: .
cdr3_aa: CATLESTGGEQFF
cdr3_nt: TGTGCCACCTTAGAAAGTACAGGGGGTGAGCAGTTCTTC

j_call: TRBJ2-1
v_call: TRBV19
d_call: .
clone_size: .
cdr3_aa: CASSTGVGRNEQFF
cdr3_nt: TGTGCCAGTAGTACCGGGGTGGGAAGGAATGAGCAGTTCTTC

j_call: TRBJ1-2
v_call: TRBV11-2
d_call: TRBD1
clone_size: .
cdr3_aa: CASSLDRGQGYTF
cdr3_nt: TGTGCCAGCAGCTTAGACAGGGGGCAGGGCTACACCTTC